This T cell receptor beta chain was found in a study of T cell responses to AZD1222 COVID-19 vaccine. General study findings and limits: Once two AZD1222 doses were given, Spike-specific TCR breadth and depth went up.

The CDR3 covers 13 residues. Trimming took off 2 bases at V and 4 bases at J, with 8 bases between the two ends. Germline CDR1 is MDHEN and CDR2 is SYDVKM. This clone was picked up a small number of times. Its specificity is not known. Only in-frame clones appear in the TCRdb table, and some are missing; sequencing was by immunoSEQ multiplex PCR. The sample contains approximately 100,000 clones, roughly 90% of which appear only once. The genes are TRBV28 and TRBJ1-1; D gene uncertain. This clonotype originated in an adult in good health. Sequencing was performed on peripheral blood, taken on day 0 of AZD1222 vaccination. The CDR3 DNA follows: TGTGCCAGCAGTTTACGATCTTCCACTGAAGCTTTCTTT. The encoded protein is CASSLRSSTEAFF. Together with reference TRBV28 and TRBJ1-1, the CDR3 gives the full variable domain: DVKVTQSSRYLVKRTGEKVFLECVQDMDHENMFWYRQDPGLGLRLIYFSYDVKMKEKGDIPEGYSVSREKKERFSLILESASTNQTSMYLCASSLRSSTEAFFGQGTRLTVV.